This TCR beta chain was sequenced during a study of blood T cells in healthy people across ages. Study summary: Template switching caught about one barcoded beta molecule for each two T cells.

The use of a sample-barcoded 5' primer and a J-beta primer mix characterized a second PCR of about 7 to 12 cycles. TCRdb re-derived calls from the 5' RACE reads in MiXCR, one entry per CDR3 protein. Of fewer than 900,000 distinct CDR3 sequences in the sample, approximately 39% were seen once. The germline gives CDR1 MNHNY, CDR2 SVGAGI (reference sequence). Trimming left V 2 bases short and J 6 bases short, with 11 bases between. This CDR3 spans 14 amino acids. This clonotype has only one observation. Its matching antigen is unknown. Study findings and constraints: A greater number of naive CD4+ cells and higher diversity distinguished long-lived donors from aged donors.

The V gene is TRBV6-6, the J gene TRBJ1-5, with unresolved D. The TCR sequence derives from a woman in her sixties or seventies in good health. Sequencing was done on a sample of blood. The CDR3 coding sequence is TGTGCCAGCAGTTACACCGGGGAGGGTCAGCCCCAGCATTTT. Translating it yields CASSYTGEGQPQHF.